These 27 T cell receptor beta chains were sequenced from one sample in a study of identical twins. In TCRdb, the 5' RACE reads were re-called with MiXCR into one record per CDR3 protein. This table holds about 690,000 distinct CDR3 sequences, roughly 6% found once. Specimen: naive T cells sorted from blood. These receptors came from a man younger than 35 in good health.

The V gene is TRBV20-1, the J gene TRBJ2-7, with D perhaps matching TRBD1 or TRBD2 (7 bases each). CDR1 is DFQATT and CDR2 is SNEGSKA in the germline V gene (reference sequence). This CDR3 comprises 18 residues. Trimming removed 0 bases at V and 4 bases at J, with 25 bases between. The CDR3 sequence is CSARDGRGREAAIYEQYF. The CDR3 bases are TGCAGTGCTAGAGATGGGAGGGGGCGAGAAGCGGCGATATACGAGCAGTACTTC.

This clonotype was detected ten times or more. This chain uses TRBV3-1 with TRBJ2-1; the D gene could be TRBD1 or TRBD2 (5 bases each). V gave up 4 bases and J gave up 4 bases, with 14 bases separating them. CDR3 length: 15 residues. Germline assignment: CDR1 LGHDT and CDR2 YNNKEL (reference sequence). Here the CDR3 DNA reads TGTGCCAGCAGCCCCGGGGCTAGACCATACAATGAGCAGTTCTTC. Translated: CASSPGARPYNEQFF.

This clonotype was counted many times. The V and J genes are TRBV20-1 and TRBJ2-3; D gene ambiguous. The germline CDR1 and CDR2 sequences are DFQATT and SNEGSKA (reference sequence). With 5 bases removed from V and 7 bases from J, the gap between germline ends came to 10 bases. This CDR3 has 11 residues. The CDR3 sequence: CSAGPTNTQYF. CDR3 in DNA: TGCAGTGCTGGACCTACAAATACGCAGTATTTT.

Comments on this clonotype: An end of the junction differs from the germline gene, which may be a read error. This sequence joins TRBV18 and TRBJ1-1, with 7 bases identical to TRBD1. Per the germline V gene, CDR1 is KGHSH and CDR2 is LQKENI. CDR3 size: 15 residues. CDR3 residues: CAISPPTGINTEAFF. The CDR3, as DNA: TGTGCCATCTCACCACCGACAGGGATCAACACTGAAGCTTTCTTT.

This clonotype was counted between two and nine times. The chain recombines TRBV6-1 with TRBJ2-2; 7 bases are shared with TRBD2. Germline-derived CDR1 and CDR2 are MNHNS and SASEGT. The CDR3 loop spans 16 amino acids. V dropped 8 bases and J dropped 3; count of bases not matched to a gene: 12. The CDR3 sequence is CASRQGGRWDTGELFF. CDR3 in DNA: TGTGCCAGCCGTCAGGGAGGGCGCTGGGACACCGGGGAGCTGTTTTTT.

The CDR3 DNA sequence: TGTGCCACGGCGGTAGGTGGAGGTTACAATGAGCAGTTCTTC. It is translated as CATAVGGGYNEQFF. V gene TRBV24-1 combines with J gene TRBJ2-1, with D possibly matching TRBD2 (5 bases). From germline, CDR1 is KGHDR and CDR2 SFDVKD. The CDR3 spans 14 residues. Trimming left V 10 bases short and J 4 bases short, with 16 bases between.

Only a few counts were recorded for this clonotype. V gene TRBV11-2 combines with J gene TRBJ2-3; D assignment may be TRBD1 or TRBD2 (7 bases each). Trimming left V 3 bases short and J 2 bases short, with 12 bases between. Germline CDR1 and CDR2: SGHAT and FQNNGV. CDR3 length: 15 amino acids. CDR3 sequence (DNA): TGTGCCAGCAGCTTGGGGGAGGGGGCCACAGATACGCAGTATTTT. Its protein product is CASSLGEGATDTQYF. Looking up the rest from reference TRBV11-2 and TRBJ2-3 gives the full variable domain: EAGVAQSPRYKIIEKRQSVAFWCNPISGHATLYWYQQILGQGPKLLIQFQNNGVVDDSQLPKDRFSAERLKGVDSTLKIQPAKLEDSAVYLCASSLGEGATDTQYFGPGTRLTVL.

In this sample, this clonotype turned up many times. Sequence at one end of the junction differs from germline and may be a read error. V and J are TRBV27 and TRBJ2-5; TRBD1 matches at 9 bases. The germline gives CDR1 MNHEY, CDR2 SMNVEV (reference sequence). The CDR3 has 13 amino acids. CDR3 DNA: TGTGCCAGCAGTAACCGAATGGACAGGGGAGGAATCTTC. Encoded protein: CASSNRMDRGGIF.

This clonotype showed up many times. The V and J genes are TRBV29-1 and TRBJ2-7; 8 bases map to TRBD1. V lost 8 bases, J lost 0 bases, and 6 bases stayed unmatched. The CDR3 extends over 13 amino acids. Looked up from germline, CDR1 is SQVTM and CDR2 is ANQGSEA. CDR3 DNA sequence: TGCAGCAGTACAGGGGGGAGCTCCTACGAGCAGTACTTC. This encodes CSSTGGSSYEQYF.

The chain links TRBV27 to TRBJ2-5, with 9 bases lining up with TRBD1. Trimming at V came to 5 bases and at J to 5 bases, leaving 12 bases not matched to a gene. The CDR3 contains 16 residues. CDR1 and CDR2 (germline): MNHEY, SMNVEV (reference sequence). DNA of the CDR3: TGTGCCAGCAGTACTACGCCGGGGACAGGGTGGGAGACCCAGTACTTC. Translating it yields CASSTTPGTGWETQYF.

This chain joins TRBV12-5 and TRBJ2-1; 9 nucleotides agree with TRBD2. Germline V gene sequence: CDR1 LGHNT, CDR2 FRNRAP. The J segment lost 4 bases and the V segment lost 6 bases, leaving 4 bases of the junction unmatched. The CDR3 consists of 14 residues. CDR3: CASGLSGSYNEQFF. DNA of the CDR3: TGTGCTAGTGGACTTAGCGGGAGTTACAATGAGCAGTTCTTC.

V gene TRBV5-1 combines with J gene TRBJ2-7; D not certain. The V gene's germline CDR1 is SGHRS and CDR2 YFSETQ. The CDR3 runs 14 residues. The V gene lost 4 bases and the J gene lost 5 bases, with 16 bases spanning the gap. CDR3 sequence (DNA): TGCGCCAGCAGCCAAAACCCGAGGACCCACGAGCAGTACGTC. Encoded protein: CASSQNPRTHEQYV.

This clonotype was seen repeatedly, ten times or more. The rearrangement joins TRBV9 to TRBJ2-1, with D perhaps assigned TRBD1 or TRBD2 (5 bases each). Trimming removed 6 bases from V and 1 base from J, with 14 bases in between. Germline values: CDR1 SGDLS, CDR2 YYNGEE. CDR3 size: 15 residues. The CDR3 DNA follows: TGTGCCAGCACCGGGGACGATCGATCCTACAATGAGCAGTTCTTC. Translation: CASTGDDRSYNEQFF.

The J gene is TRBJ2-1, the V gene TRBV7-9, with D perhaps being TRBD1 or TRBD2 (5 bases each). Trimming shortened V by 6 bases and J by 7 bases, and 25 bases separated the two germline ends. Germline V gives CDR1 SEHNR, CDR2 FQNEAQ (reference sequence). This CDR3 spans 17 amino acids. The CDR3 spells CASRQRGGSVRLNEQFF. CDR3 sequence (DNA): TGTGCCAGCAGGCAAAGGGGCGGGTCGGTGCGTCTGAATGAGCAGTTCTTC.

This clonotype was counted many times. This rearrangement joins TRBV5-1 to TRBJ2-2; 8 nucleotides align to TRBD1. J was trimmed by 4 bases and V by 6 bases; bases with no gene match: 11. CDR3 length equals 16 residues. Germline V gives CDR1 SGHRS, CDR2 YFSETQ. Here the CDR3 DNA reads TGCGCCAGCACCCCCCGGACAGGGAGTGGCACCGGGGAGCTGTTTTTT. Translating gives CASTPRTGSGTGELFF.

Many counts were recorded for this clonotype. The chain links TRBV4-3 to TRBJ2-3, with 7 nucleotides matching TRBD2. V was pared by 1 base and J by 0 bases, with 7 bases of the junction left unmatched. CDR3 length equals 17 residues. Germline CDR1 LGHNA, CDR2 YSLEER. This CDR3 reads CASSQVMAGDSTDTQYF. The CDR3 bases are TGCGCCAGCAGCCAAGTAATGGCGGGAGATAGCACAGATACGCAGTATTTT.

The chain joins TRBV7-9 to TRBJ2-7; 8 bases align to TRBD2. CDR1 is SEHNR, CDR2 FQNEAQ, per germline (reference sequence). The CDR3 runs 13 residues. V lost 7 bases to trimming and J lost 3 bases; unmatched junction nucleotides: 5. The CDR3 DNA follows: TGTGCCAGCAAGCGGGGGAATAACTACGAGCAGTACTTC. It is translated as CASKRGNNYEQYF. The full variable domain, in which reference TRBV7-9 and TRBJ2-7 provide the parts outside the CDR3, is DTGVSQNPRHKITKRGQNVTFRCDPISEHNRLYWYRQTLGQGPEFLTYFQNEAQLEKSRLLSDRFSAERPKGSFSTLEIQRTEQGDSAMYLCASKRGNNYEQYFGPGTRLTVT.

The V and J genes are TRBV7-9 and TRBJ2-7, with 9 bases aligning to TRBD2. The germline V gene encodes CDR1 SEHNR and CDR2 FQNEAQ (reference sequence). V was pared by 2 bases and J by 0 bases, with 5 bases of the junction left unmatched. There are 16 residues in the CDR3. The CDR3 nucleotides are TGTGCCAGCAGCTTACGTAGCGGGAGTCCCTCCTACGAGCAGTACTTC. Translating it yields CASSLRSGSPSYEQYF.

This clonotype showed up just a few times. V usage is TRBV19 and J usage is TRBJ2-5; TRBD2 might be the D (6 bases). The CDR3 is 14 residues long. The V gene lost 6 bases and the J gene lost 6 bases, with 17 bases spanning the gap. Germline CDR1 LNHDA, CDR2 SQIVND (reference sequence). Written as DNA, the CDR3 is TGTGCCAGTAGCACCTCCGGGGGATTAAAGACCCAGTACTTC. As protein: CASSTSGGLKTQYF.

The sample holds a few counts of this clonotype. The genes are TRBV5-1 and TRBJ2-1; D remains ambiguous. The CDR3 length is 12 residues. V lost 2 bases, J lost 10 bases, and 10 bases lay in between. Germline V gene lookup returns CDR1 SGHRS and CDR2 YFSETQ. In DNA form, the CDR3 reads TGCGCCAGCAGCTTCGTCCCCGAGGAGCAGTTCTTC. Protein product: CASSFVPEEQFF.

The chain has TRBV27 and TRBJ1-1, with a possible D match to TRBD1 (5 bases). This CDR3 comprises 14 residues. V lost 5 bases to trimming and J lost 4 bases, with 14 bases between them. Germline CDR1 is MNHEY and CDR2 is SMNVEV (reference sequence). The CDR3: CASSTTWGGTEAFF. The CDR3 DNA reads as TGTGCCAGCAGTACCACATGGGGGGGCACTGAAGCTTTCTTT.

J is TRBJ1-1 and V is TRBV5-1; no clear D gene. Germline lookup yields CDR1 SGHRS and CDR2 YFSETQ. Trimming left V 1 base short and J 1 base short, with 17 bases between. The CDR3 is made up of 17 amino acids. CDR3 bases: TGCGCCAGCAGCTTGACGATCAACGGGAAAGCGAACACTGAAGCTTTCTTT. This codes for CASSLTINGKANTEAFF.

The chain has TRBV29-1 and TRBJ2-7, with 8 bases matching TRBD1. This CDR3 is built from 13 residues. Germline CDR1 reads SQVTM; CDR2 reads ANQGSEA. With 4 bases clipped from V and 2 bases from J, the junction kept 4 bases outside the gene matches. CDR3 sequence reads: CSVAGTGTYEQYF. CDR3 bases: TGCAGCGTTGCTGGGACAGGCACCTACGAGCAGTACTTC.

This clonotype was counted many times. CDR3 DNA: TGTGCCAGCAGTGAGGGTTTGCGACAGCCCCAGCATTTT. Translated: CASSEGLRQPQHF. The chain has TRBV12-3 or TRBV12-4 and TRBJ1-5; no reliable D call. The CDR3 sequence is 13 residues long. Trimming took 5 bases from V and 7 from J, leaving 12 bases between them.

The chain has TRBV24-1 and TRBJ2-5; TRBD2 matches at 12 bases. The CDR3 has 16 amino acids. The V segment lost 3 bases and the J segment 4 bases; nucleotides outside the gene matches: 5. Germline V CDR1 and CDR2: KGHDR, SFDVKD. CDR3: CATSDVTSGRGETQYF. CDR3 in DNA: TGTGCCACCAGTGATGTGACTAGCGGGAGAGGAGAGACCCAGTACTTC.

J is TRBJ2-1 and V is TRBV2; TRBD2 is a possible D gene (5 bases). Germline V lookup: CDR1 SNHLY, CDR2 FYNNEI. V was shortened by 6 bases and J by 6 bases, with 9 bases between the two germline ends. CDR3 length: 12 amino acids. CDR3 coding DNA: TGTGCCAGCAGGATGAGGGCCAATGAGCAGTTCTTC. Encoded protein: CASRMRANEQFF.

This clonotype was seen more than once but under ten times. The CDR3: CASSSPIDRGRPYEQYF. In DNA form, the CDR3 reads TGTGCCAGCAGCTCGCCGATAGACAGGGGGAGACCCTACGAGCAGTACTTC. The J gene is TRBJ2-7, the V gene TRBV7-2; 9 positions agree with TRBD1. CDR1 and CDR2 (germline): SGHTA, FQGNSA. With V trimmed by 4 bases and J by 2 bases, 12 bases remained unmatched. This CDR3 is 17 amino acids long.